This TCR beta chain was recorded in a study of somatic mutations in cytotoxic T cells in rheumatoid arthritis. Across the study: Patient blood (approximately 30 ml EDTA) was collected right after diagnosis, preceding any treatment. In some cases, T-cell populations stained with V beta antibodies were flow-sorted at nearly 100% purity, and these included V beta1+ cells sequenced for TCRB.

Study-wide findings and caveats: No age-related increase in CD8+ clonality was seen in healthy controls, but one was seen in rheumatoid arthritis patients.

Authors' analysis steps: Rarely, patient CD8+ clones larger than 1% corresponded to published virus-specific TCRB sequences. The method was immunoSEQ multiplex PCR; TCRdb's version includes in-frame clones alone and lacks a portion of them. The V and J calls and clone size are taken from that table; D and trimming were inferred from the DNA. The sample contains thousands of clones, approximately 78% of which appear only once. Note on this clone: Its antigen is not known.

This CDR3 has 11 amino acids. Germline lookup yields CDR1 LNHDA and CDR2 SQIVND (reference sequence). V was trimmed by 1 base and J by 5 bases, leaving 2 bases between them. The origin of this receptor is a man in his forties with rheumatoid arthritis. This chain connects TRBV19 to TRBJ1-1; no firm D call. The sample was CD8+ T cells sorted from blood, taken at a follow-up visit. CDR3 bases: TGTGCCAGTAGTATAGTAACTGAAGCTTTCTTT. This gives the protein CASSIVTEAFF. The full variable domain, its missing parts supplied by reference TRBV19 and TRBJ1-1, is DGGITQSPKYLFRKEGQNVTLSCEQNLNHDAMYWYRQDPGQGLRLIYYSQIVNDFQKGDIAEGYSVSREKKESFPLTVTSAQKNPTAFYLCASSIVTEAFFGQGTRLTVV.